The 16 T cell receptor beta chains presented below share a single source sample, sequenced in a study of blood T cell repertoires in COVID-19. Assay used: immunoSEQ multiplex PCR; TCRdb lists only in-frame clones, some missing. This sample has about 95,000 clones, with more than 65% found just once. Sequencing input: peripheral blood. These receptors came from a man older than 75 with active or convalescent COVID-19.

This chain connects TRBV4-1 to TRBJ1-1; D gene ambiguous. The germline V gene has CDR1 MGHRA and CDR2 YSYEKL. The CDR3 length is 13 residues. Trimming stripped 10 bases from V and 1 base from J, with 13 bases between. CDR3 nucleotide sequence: TGCGCCACCTCCCCCATACAGAACACTGAAGCTTTCTTT. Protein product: CATSPIQNTEAFF.

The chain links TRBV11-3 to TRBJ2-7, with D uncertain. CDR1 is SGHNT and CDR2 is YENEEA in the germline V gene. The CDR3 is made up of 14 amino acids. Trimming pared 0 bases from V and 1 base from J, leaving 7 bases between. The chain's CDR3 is CASSLDGRSYEQYF. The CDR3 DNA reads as TGTGCCAGCAGCTTAGATGGCAGATCCTACGAGCAGTACTTC.

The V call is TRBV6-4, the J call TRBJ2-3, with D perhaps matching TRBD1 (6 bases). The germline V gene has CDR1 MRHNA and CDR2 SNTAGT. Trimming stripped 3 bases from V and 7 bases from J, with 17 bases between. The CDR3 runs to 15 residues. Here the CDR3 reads CASSEIRGHGYTQYF. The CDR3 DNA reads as TGTGCCAGCAGTGAAATCAGGGGACACGGGTATACGCAGTATTTT.

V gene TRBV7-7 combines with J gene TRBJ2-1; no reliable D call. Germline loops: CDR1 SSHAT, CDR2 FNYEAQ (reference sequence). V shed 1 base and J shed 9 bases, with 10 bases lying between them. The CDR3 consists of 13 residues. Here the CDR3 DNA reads TGTGCCAGCAGCTTAGAGGCCCACAGTGAGCAGTTCTTC. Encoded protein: CASSLEAHSEQFF. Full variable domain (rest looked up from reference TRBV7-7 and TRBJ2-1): GAGVSQSPRYKVTKRGQDVTLRCDPISSHATLYWYQQALGQGPEFLTYFNYEAQPDKSGLPSDRFSAERPEGSISTLTIQRTEQRDSAMYRCASSLEAHSEQFFGPGTRLTVL.

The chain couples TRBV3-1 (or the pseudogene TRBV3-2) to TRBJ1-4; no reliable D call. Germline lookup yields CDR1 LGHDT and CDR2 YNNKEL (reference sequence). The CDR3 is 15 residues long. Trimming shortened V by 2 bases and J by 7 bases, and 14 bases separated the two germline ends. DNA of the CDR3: TGTGCCAGCAGCCAACTCGCCGCGCGGGGTGAAAAACTGTTTTTT. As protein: CASSQLAARGEKLFF.

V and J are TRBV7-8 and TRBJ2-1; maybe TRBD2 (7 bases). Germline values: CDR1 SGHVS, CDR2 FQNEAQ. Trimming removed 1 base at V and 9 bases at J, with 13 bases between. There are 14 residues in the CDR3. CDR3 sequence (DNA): TGTGCCAGCAGCTTAGTTCGGGGGGCCACTGAGCAGTTCTTC. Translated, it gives CASSLVRGATEQFF.

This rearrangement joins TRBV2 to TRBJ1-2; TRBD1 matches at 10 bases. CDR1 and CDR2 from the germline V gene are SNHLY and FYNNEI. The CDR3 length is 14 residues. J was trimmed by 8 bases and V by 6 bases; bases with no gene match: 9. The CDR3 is CASSSTGGYNGYTF. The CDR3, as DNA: TGTGCCAGCAGCTCGACAGGGGGCTATAACGGCTACACCTTC. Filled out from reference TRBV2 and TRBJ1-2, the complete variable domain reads EPEVTQTPSHQVTQMGQEVILRCVPISNHLYFYWYRQILGQKVEFLVSFYNNEISEKSEIFDDQFSVERPDGSNFTLKIRSTKLEDSAMYFCASSSTGGYNGYTFGSGTRLTVV.

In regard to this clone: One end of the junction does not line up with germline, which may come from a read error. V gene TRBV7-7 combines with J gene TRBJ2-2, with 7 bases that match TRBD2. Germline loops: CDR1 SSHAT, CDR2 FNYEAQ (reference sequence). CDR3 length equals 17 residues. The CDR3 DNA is TGTGCTAGCAGCTTAGAACTAGCGCCCGGCTCTGGCGGGGAGCTGTTTTTT. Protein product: CASSLELAPGSGGELFF.

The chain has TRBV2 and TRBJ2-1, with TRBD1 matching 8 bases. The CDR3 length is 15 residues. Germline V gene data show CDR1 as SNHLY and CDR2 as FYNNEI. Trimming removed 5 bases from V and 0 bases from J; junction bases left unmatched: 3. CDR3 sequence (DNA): TGTGCCAGCAGTTGGACAGGGAGCTCCTACAATGAGCAGTTCTTC. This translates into CASSWTGSSYNEQFF.

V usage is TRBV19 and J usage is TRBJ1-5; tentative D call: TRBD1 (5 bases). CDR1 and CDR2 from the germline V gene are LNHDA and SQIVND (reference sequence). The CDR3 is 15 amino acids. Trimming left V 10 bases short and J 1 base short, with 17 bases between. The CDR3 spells CATKGVPGSNQPQHF. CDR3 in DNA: TGTGCCACCAAAGGGGTCCCTGGGAGCAATCAGCCCCAGCATTTT.

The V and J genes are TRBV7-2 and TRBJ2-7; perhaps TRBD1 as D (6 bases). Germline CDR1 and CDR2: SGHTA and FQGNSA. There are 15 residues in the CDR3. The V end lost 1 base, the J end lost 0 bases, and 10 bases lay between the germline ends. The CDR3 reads CASSLGSRGSYEQYF. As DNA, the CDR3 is TGTGCCAGCAGCTTAGGGTCCAGGGGCTCCTACGAGCAGTACTTC.

The CDR3 region is CSAIGQGASYEQYF. CDR3 coding DNA: TGCAGCGCCATAGGACAGGGGGCCTCCTACGAGCAGTACTTC. V usage is TRBV29-1 and J usage is TRBJ2-7; 11 nucleotides align to TRBD1. This CDR3 is 14 amino acids long. V lost 7 bases, J lost 0 bases, and 5 bases stayed unmatched. Per germline, CDR1 SQVTM and CDR2 ANQGSEA.

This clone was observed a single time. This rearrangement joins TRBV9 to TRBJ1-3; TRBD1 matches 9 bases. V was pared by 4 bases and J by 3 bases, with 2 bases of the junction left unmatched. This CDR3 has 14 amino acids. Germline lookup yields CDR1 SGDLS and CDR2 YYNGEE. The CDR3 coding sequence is TGTGCCAGCAGCCGGGACAGGGATGGAAACACCATATATTTT. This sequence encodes CASSRDRDGNTIYF. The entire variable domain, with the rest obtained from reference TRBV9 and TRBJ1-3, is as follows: DSGVTQTPKHLITATGQRVTLRCSPRSGDLSVYWYQQSLDQGLQFLIQYYNGEERAKGNILERFSAQQFPDLHSELNLSSLELGDSALYFCASSRDRDGNTIYFGEGSWLTVV.

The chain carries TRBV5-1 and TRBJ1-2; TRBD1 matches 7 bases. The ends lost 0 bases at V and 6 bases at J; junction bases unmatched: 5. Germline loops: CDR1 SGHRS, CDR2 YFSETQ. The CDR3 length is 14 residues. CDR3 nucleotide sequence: TGCGCCAGCAGCTTGGACGGACAGGAGGATGGCTACACCTTC. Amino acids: CASSLDGQEDGYTF. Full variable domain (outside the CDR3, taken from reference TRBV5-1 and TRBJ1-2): KAGVTQTPRYLIKTRGQQVTLSCSPISGHRSVSWYQQTPGQGLQFLFEYFSETQRNKGNFPGRFSGRQFSNSRSEMNVSTLELGDSALYLCASSLDGQEDGYTFGSGTRLTVV.

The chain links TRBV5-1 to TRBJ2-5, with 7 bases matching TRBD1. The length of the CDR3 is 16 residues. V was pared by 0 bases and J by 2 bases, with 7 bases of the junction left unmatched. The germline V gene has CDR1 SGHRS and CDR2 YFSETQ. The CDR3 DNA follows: TGCGCCAGCAGCTTGGCGGGACAGTCGAAGCAAGAGACCCAGTACTTC. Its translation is CASSLAGQSKQETQYF.

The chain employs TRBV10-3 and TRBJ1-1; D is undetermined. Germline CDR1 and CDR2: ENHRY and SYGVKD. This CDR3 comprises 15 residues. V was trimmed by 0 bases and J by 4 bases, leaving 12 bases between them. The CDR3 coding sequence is TGTGCCATCAGTGAGTCGGCGGGAAGCGGCACTGAAGCTTTCTTT. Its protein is CAISESAGSGTEAFF.